This T cell receptor (beta chain) was recorded in a study of human T cells and chemical hapten exposure. The wider study: Patch tests put 0.01% DPC on the upper back, read at 6 days. Patients, chiefly female, had alopecia areata, totalis or universalis.

The germline V gene encodes CDR1 SNHLY and CDR2 FYNNEI. The CDR3 length is 13 residues. V dropped 2 bases and J dropped 6 bases, with 10 bases sitting between them. The time point was: patch test 3, about 24 weeks after DPC sensitization. Treatment in this sample: therapeutic diphenylcyclopropenone sensitization with weekly scalp DPC. This clonotype was detected only a few times. TCRdb used MiXCR to reprocess the RACE reads, holding one entry per CDR3 protein. This sample has approximately 71,000 distinct CDR3 sequences, with approximately 12% found just once. Source: whole blood, taken in connection with sensitization to the hapten diphenylcyclopropenone (DPC). The gene calls are TRBV2 and TRBJ1-1, with D possibly matching TRBD1 (5 bases). The sequence was collected from a woman between 45 and 65 years old with alopecia areata. Some clones in this sample may be carry-over from other donors' samples. CDR3 loop: CASSEWQGAEAFF. The CDR3, as DNA: TGTGCCAGCAGTGAATGGCAGGGCGCTGAAGCTTTCTTT.